Shown below are 31 T cell receptor beta chains from a single sample sequenced in a study of blood T cell repertoires in COVID-19. Repertoires were generated with immunoSEQ multiplex PCR, while TCRdb's copy carries only in-frame clones and drops some. The sample shows about 190,000 clones, around nine tenths of them seen only once. The sequencing input was peripheral blood. These receptors all come from a man younger than 30 with active or convalescent COVID-19.

The chain recombines TRBV20-1 with TRBJ2-7; TRBD1 aligns across 7 bases. V lost 3 bases, J lost 5 bases, and 4 bases stayed unmatched. The CDR3 is made up of 12 amino acids. Germline CDR1 DFQATT, CDR2 SNEGSKA (reference sequence). In DNA form, the CDR3 reads TGCAGTGCTAGTCGACAGGGCGACGAGCAGTACTTC. Amino acids: CSASRQGDEQYF.

The J gene is TRBJ1-6, the V gene TRBV6-5, with D uncertain. The V end lost 6 bases, the J end lost 9 bases, and 18 bases lay between the germline ends. The CDR3 runs 15 residues. Germline V gives CDR1 MNHEY, CDR2 SVGAGI. The DNA of the CDR3 is TGTGCCAGCAGGCTCCGAAGTAGTGCGGGTTCACCCCTCCACTTT. Translating it yields CASRLRSSAGSPLHF.

The chain carries TRBV5-4 and TRBJ2-7; 10 nucleotides line up with TRBD1. CDR1 and CDR2 from the germline V gene are SGHNT and YYREEE (reference sequence). This CDR3 is 15 amino acids long. V dropped 4 bases and J dropped 2; count of bases not matched to a gene: 6. This chain's CDR3 is CASSIDRGQTYEQYF. The CDR3, as DNA: TGTGCCAGCAGCATCGACAGGGGGCAGACCTACGAGCAGTACTTC.

V and J are TRBV28 and TRBJ1-1, with 12 positions matching TRBD1. The germline V gene encodes CDR1 MDHEN and CDR2 SYDVKM. The CDR3 is 14 residues long. Germline trimming cut 7 bases from V and 5 bases from J; bases unmatched to any gene: 5. The CDR3 DNA reads as TGTGCCAGCATGGGACAGGGGGCAGGGACTGAAGCTTTCTTT. This encodes CASMGQGAGTEAFF.

Only a few counts were recorded for this clone. The V call is TRBV9, the J call TRBJ1-1; no firm D call. Trimming removed 3 bases from V and 2 bases from J, with 8 bases in between. The CDR3 consists of 13 residues. Germline V gives CDR1 SGDLS, CDR2 YYNGEE. CDR3 sequence (DNA): TGTGCCAGCAGCGCTCCGAGAAACACTGAAGCTTTCTTT. Translated: CASSAPRNTEAFF.

J is TRBJ2-1 and V is TRBV5-1; 11 nucleotides line up with TRBD2. The germline CDR1 and CDR2 sequences are SGHRS and YFSETQ. The ends lost 5 bases at V and 8 bases at J; junction bases unmatched: 12. The length of the CDR3 is 16 residues. In DNA, the CDR3 is TGCGCCAGCAGGGCCGGGACTAGCGGTTTAATCGATGAGCAGTTCTTC. Translation: CASRAGTSGLIDEQFF.

CDR3 in DNA: TGTGCCAGCCACTCCGGGACAGTCACTGAAGCTTTCTTT. Amino acids: CASHSGTVTEAFF. This sequence joins TRBV3-1 (or the pseudogene TRBV3-2) and TRBJ1-1; 7 nucleotides match TRBD1. V was pared by 8 bases and J by 4 bases, with 7 bases of the junction left unmatched. The CDR3 sequence is 13 residues long. CDR1 and CDR2 from the germline V gene are LGHDT and YNNKEL (reference sequence).

CDR3 in amino acids: CASSSNPGTGNEKLFF. The CDR3, as DNA: TGTGCCAGCAGCTCAAATCCCGGGACAGGGAATGAAAAACTGTTTTTT. The chain combines TRBV11-2 with TRBJ1-4; 9 positions agree with TRBD1. Germline trimming cut 4 bases from V and 5 bases from J; bases unmatched to any gene: 8. The CDR3 contains 16 residues. Per the germline V gene, CDR1 is SGHAT and CDR2 is FQNNGV.

The V gene is TRBV6-5, the J gene TRBJ2-5; D is undetermined. CDR3 length equals 14 residues. The V gene's germline CDR1 is MNHEY and CDR2 SVGAGI. Trimming stripped 4 bases from V and 1 base from J, with 10 bases between. In DNA form, the CDR3 reads TGTGCCAGCAGTTTCCAACAGACCCAAGAGACCCAGTACTTC. Its translation: CASSFQQTQETQYF.

The chain joins TRBV30 to TRBJ1-2, with TRBD1 matching 7 bases. The CDR3 runs 12 residues. Germline loops: CDR1 GTSNPN, CDR2 SVGIG (reference sequence). The V gene end was trimmed by 5 bases and the J gene end by 8 bases; junction bases not matched to a gene: 8. The CDR3 here is CAWEGASGGYTF. The DNA of the CDR3 is TGTGCCTGGGAGGGGGCCTCCGGCGGCTACACCTTC.

The genes are TRBV19 and TRBJ1-5; 8 bases are a match to TRBD1. V was clipped by 5 bases and J by 2 bases; unmatched bases: 2. The CDR3 is made up of 14 amino acids. CDR1 LNHDA and CDR2 SQIVND come from the germline V gene (reference sequence). Here the CDR3 reads CASSPTGGNQPQHF. In nucleotides, the CDR3 is TGTGCCAGTAGTCCGACAGGGGGCAATCAGCCCCAGCATTTT. The full variable domain, its missing parts supplied by reference TRBV19 and TRBJ1-5, is DGGITQSPKYLFRKEGQNVTLSCEQNLNHDAMYWYRQDPGQGLRLIYYSQIVNDFQKGDIAEGYSVSREKKESFPLTVTSAQKNPTAFYLCASSPTGGNQPQHFGDGTRLSIL.

Written as DNA, the CDR3 is TGTGCCAGCAGCCAACAGCTTGGGGGGGGAGTCTACGAGCAGTACTTC. Translation gives CASSQQLGGGVYEQYF. The chain links TRBV3-1 (or the pseudogene TRBV3-2) to TRBJ2-7; 7 nucleotides align to TRBD2. There are 16 residues in the CDR3. Germline V gene sequence: CDR1 LGHDT, CDR2 YNNKEL (reference sequence). Trimming at V came to 2 bases and at J to 3 bases, leaving 10 bases not matched to a gene.

The rearrangement uses TRBV7-6 and TRBJ2-5; D is possibly TRBD2 (6 bases). Trimming shortened V by 7 bases and J by 5 bases, and 14 bases separated the two germline ends. Per the germline V gene, CDR1 is SGHVS and CDR2 is FNYEAQ. The CDR3 is made up of 13 amino acids. The CDR3 is CASNSLAGETQYF. CDR3 bases: TGTGCCAGCAACTCACTGGCGGGGGAGACCCAGTACTTC.

The chain joins TRBV7-9 to TRBJ2-2; TRBD1 is a possible D gene (6 bases). Per the germline V gene, CDR1 is SEHNR and CDR2 is FQNEAQ (reference sequence). The CDR3 consists of 15 residues. This CDR3 is CAPGLQGAGTGELFF. CDR3 DNA: TGTGCTCCCGGGCTACAGGGCGCCGGCACCGGGGAGCTGTTTTTT. Variable domain in full (rest from reference TRBV7-9 and TRBJ2-2): DTGVSQNPRHKITKRGQNVTFRCDPISEHNRLYWYRQTLGQGPEFLTYFQNEAQLEKSRLLSDRFSAERPKGSFSTLEIQRTEQGDSAMYLCAPGLQGAGTGELFFGEGSRLTVL.

The chain has TRBV12-5 and TRBJ1-4; possible D gene TRBD1, 6 bases. V was shortened by 7 bases and J by 2 bases, with 17 bases between the two germline ends. Germline CDR1 is LGHNT and CDR2 is FRNRAP. The length of the CDR3 is 16 residues. The CDR3 is CASAKNGGRTNEKLFF. In DNA form, the CDR3 reads TGTGCTAGTGCCAAAAACGGGGGGCGGACTAATGAAAAACTGTTTTTT.

V gene TRBV9 combines with J gene TRBJ1-2; D not certain. The V end was cut by 2 bases, the J end by 4 bases, with 12 bases between. From germline, CDR1 is SGDLS and CDR2 YYNGEE. The CDR3 length is 14 residues. Written as DNA, the CDR3 is TGTGCCAGCAGCGTTAGTGACGGAGGCTATGGCTACACCTTC. Translated: CASSVSDGGYGYTF.

This chain connects TRBV7-8 to TRBJ1-1, with D possibly being TRBD1 (6 bases). CDR1 and CDR2 from the germline V gene are SGHVS and FQNEAQ. V lost 7 bases to trimming and J lost 3 bases, with 15 bases between them. This CDR3 has 14 amino acids. CDR3 nucleotide sequence: TGTGCCAGCACCCTGGGAGGGGGAGACACTGAAGCTTTCTTT. Its protein is CASTLGGGDTEAFF. Drawing the rest from reference TRBV7-8 and TRBJ1-1, the complete variable domain is GAGVSQSPRYKVAKRGQDVALRCDPISGHVSLFWYQQALGQGPEFLTYFQNEAQLDKSGLPSDRFFAERPEGSVSTLKIQRTQQEDSAVYLCASTLGGGDTEAFFGQGTRLTVV.

The CDR3 nucleotides are TGTGCCAGTAGTGGGGGAGGGGGAACGCAGTATTTT. This sequence encodes CASSGGGGTQYF. This sequence joins TRBV19 and TRBJ2-3; a weak D match, TRBD2 (7 bases). Germline V gene data show CDR1 as LNHDA and CDR2 as SQIVND (reference sequence). The length of the CDR3 is 12 residues. The ends were cut back, 5 bases at V and 9 bases at J, with 12 bases in the middle.

The CDR3 region has the DNA TGCGCCAGCAGCAAGGGGTCCTCTGGAAACACCATATATTTT. This codes for CASSKGSSGNTIYF. The J gene is TRBJ1-3, the V gene TRBV4-1; tentative D call: TRBD1 (5 bases). This CDR3 spans 14 amino acids. Germline values: CDR1 MGHRA, CDR2 YSYEKL. The germline V and J ends were trimmed by 5 bases and 0 bases, with 8 bases remaining between them.

J is TRBJ1-5 and V is TRBV21-1; the table gives TRBD1 as D, unverified against the DNA. TRBV21-1 is tagged as a pseudogene. The CDR3 has 18 amino acids. CDR3 nucleotides: TGTGCCAGCAGCACTAAAGGGACAGGGGGTGGAACAAATCAGCCCCAGCATTTT. As protein: CASSTKGTGGGTNQPQHF.

With regard to this clone: One junction end does not reproduce the germline sequence, and a read error may be involved. V gene TRBV19 combines with J gene TRBJ2-1; 11 nucleotides agree with TRBD2. CDR1 LNHDA and CDR2 SQIVND come from the germline V gene (reference sequence). There are 14 residues in the CDR3. The CDR3 DNA reads TGTGCCAGTAGAATAGCGGGGGGGCCCTATGAGCAGTTCTTC. Its translation is CASRIAGGPYEQFF.

V usage is TRBV18 and J usage is TRBJ2-7, with TRBD2 identical over 7 bases. J lost 2 bases, V lost 5 bases, and 9 bases had no gene match. The CDR3 totals 15 residues. CDR1 KGHSH and CDR2 LQKENI come from the germline V gene. CDR3 sequence (DNA): TGTGCCAGCTCAAGGTCCGGGACTACCCCCTACGAGCAGTACTTC. It translates to CASSRSGTTPYEQYF. Full variable domain (missing parts from reference TRBV18 and TRBJ2-7): NAGVMQNPRHLVRRRGQEARLRCSPMKGHSHVYWYRQLPEEGLKFMVYLQKENIIDESGMPKERFSAEFPKEGPSILRIQQVVRGDSAAYFCASSRSGTTPYEQYFGPGTRLTVT.

J is TRBJ1-2 and V is TRBV3-1 (or the pseudogene TRBV3-2); TRBD1 might be the D (5 bases). The V gene lost 5 bases and the J gene lost 6 bases, with 19 bases spanning the gap. The CDR3 has 15 amino acids. Germline V CDR1 and CDR2: LGHDT, YNNKEL (reference sequence). CDR3 nucleotide sequence: TGTGCCAGCAGCGACAGTAGGACGGTCGCTAATGGCTACACCTTC. Encoded protein: CASSDSRTVANGYTF.

The rearrangement links TRBV6-5 to TRBJ2-7; 8 bases agree with TRBD2. Germline lookup yields CDR1 MNHEY and CDR2 SVGAGI. CDR3 size: 14 residues. V shed 6 bases, J shed 3 bases, and the junction held 7 bases outside the gene matches. The CDR3 loop reads CASSRSGGDYEQYF. The CDR3 DNA reads TGTGCCAGCAGCAGGAGCGGGGGAGACTACGAGCAGTACTTC.

The gene calls are TRBV11-2 and TRBJ1-1; D remains ambiguous. Germline V gene sequence: CDR1 SGHAT, CDR2 FQNNGV. This CDR3 spans 13 amino acids. V was trimmed by 5 bases and J by 1 base, leaving 8 bases between them. CDR3 sequence reads: CASSPRENTEAFF. In DNA, the CDR3 is TGTGCCAGCAGCCCACGCGAGAACACTGAAGCTTTCTTT.

The chain employs TRBV3-1 (or the pseudogene TRBV3-2) and TRBJ2-2; perhaps TRBD1 as D (5 bases). Germline values: CDR1 LGHDT, CDR2 YNNKEL (reference sequence). The length of the CDR3 is 16 residues. V lost 3 bases, J lost 6 bases, and 17 bases lay in between. CDR3 amino acids: CASSHEPAQGAGELFF. The CDR3 nucleotides read TGTGCCAGCAGCCACGAGCCAGCACAAGGGGCCGGGGAGCTGTTTTTT.

This chain's CDR3 is CASTFDRGRSSPLHF. CDR3 DNA: TGTGCCAGCACTTTCGACAGGGGACGGAGTTCACCCCTCCACTTT. The gene calls are TRBV5-6 and TRBJ1-6, with 8 bases fitting TRBD1. From germline, CDR1 is SGHDT and CDR2 YYEEEE. J lost 9 bases, V lost 6 bases, and 11 bases had no gene match. The CDR3 has 15 amino acids.

The chain combines TRBV18 with TRBJ2-6, with 10 positions matching TRBD1. The V segment lost 0 bases and the J segment 1 base; nucleotides outside the gene matches: 3. This CDR3 is 18 amino acids long. Germline-derived CDR1 and CDR2 are KGHSH and LQKENI. The CDR3 DNA reads as TGTGCCAGCTCACCACCGGGACAGGGGAGATCTGGGGCCAACGTCCTGACTTTC. It specifies CASSPPGQGRSGANVLTF. Full variable domain (missing parts from reference TRBV18 and TRBJ2-6): NAGVMQNPRHLVRRRGQEARLRCSPMKGHSHVYWYRQLPEEGLKFMVYLQKENIIDESGMPKERFSAEFPKEGPSILRIQQVVRGDSAAYFCASSPPGQGRSGANVLTFGAGSRLTVL.

This chain joins TRBV29-1 and TRBJ1-5; D is unclear. This CDR3 region has 13 residues. V was trimmed by 2 bases and J by 6 bases, leaving 11 bases between them. Looked up from germline, CDR1 is SQVTM and CDR2 is ANQGSEA. The CDR3 sequence: CSVERRPGQPQHF. CDR3 coding DNA: TGCAGCGTTGAAAGGCGGCCCGGTCAGCCCCAGCATTTT.

The chain uses TRBV5-1 and TRBJ1-2; tentative D call: TRBD1 (5 bases). The length of the CDR3 is 18 residues. Germline V CDR1 and CDR2: SGHRS, YFSETQ. V lost 4 bases and J 0 bases, leaving 22 bases between the germline ends. In DNA form, the CDR3 reads TGCGCCAGCAGCCTAAATGGTGCAGGGTCTTCAGCTAACTATGGCTACACCTTC. Translated: CASSLNGAGSSANYGYTF.

V and J are TRBV19 and TRBJ1-5, with a tentative D call TRBD1 (5 bases). The CDR3 consists of 15 residues. Germline lookup yields CDR1 LNHDA and CDR2 SQIVND (reference sequence). Trimming shortened V by 2 bases and J by 8 bases, and 16 bases separated the two germline ends. The CDR3 DNA reads as TGTGCCAGTAGTATATCAAAACCCGGCAGGGAGCCCCAGCATTTT. Translated, it gives CASSISKPGREPQHF.